The 7 T cell receptor beta chains below all came from one sample that was sequenced in a study of blood T cells in healthy people across ages. The second PCR ran about 6 to 12 cycles with a sample-barcoded 5' primer and J-beta primers. TCRdb re-analysed the 5' RACE reads in MiXCR, keeping a single row per CDR3 protein. This table holds under 1,100,000 distinct CDR3 sequences, around 25% found once. These records were also assigned to another study, of T cells of mothers and their children.

Sequencing was performed on blood. The receptors derive from a girl aged 2 to 9 in good health.

This clonotype was detected a few times. One end of the junction does not line up with germline, which may come from a read error. V usage is TRBV10-3 and J usage is TRBJ2-5; 8 bases match TRBD2. This CDR3 spans 14 amino acids. CDR1 is ENHRY and CDR2 is SYGVKD in the germline V gene. CDR3 sequence (DNA): TGTGCCATCGGTGAGGACGGGGGGGCGGAGACCCAGTACTTC. Translating gives CAIGEDGGAETQYF.

This clonotype was recorded only once. This chain connects TRBV2 to TRBJ2-5; TRBD2 matches at 7 bases. V lost 2 bases and J lost 7; bases outside the gene matches: 4. This CDR3 is 13 amino acids long. The germline V gene encodes CDR1 SNHLY and CDR2 FYNNEI. CDR3 nucleotide sequence: TGTGCCAGCAGTGAATCGGGAGGCCGGACCCAGTACTTC. Its translation is CASSESGGRTQYF.

This clonotype came up a few times. This chain links TRBV7-9 with TRBJ2-5; possibly TRBD2 for D (5 bases). The J call may be wrong; the DNA end is better matched by TRBJ2-7. The CDR3 extends over 12 amino acids. CDR1 SEHNR and CDR2 FQNEAQ come from the germline V gene (reference sequence). The CDR3 region has the DNA TGTGCCAGCAGCTCGGAGGACGACGAGCAGTACTTC. Translation: CASSSEDDEQYF.

This clonotype was recorded a few times. This chain joins TRBV27 and TRBJ2-7; possible D gene TRBD1, 5 bases. Germline V gives CDR1 MNHEY, CDR2 SMNVEV (reference sequence). CDR3 length: 16 residues. Trimming removed 0 bases from V and 3 bases from J, with 15 bases in between. This CDR3 reads CASSLSSGALFYEQYF. The DNA of the CDR3 is TGTGCCAGCAGTTTATCATCTGGGGCACTTTTCTACGAGCAGTACTTC.

CDR3 DNA: TGTGCCAGCAGCCCCCGCCAATTATTAGTTAACTATGGCTACACCTTC. This sequence encodes CASSPRQLLVNYGYTF. The rearrangement joins TRBV7-2 to TRBJ1-2; D call uncertain. The CDR3 spans 16 residues. Trimming removed 5 bases at V and 1 base at J, with 17 bases between. Germline CDR1 is SGHTA and CDR2 is FQGNSA.

V and J are TRBV14 and TRBJ2-4; D gene uncertain. Looked up from germline, CDR1 is SGHDN and CDR2 is FVKESK. The CDR3 has 13 residues. Trimming took off 2 bases at V and 7 bases at J, with 9 bases between the two ends. CDR3 region: CASSQMIRNIQYF. The CDR3 DNA reads as TGTGCCAGCAGCCAAATGATCCGGAACATTCAGTACTTC. Filled out from reference TRBV14 and TRBJ2-4, the complete variable domain reads EAGVTQFPSHSVIEKGQTVTLRCDPISGHDNLYWYRRVMGKEIKFLLHFVKESKQDESGMPNNRFLAERTGGTYSTLKVQPAELEDSGVYFCASSQMIRNIQYFGAGTRLSVL.

This clonotype was observed a few times. V usage is TRBV20-1 and J usage is TRBJ2-7, with D possibly TRBD2 on 5 matching bases. The CDR3 consists of 14 residues. V dropped 6 bases and J dropped 2 bases, with 17 bases sitting between them. Germline CDR1 DFQATT, CDR2 SNEGSKA (reference sequence). CDR3 residues: CSASGEQRTYEQYF. CDR3 DNA sequence: TGCAGTGCGTCCGGGGAACAGAGGACCTACGAGCAGTACTTC.